This T cell receptor (beta chain) comes out of a study of CD8+CD57+ T cells in acquired aplastic anemia. About the study: Yields of DNA that came from sorted CD4+ and CD8+ cells averaged 3.2 ug. Whole-study results and caveats: Shared by patients and controls, approximately 28 CD8+ CDR3s were abundant in patients. The CD8+ Simpson's diversity of patients and controls was not significantly different.

Germline lookup yields CDR1 SGHDN and CDR2 FVKESK. The length of the CDR3 is 14 residues. V was pared by 4 bases and J by 5 bases, with 12 bases between. This clonotype was detected ten times or more. The antigen is unknown. Sequencing was done on patients that had shown CD8+CD57+ cell expansion by flow cytometry. A severe acquired aplastic anemia diagnosis applied to all patients. Template material for TCR beta VDJ and CDR3 profiling consisted of genomic DNA. Via MiXCR, TCRdb re-called the reads, giving one row per CDR3 protein. The sample records 100,000 to 150,000 distinct CDR3 sequences, over 30% being singletons.

The sequenced sample consisted of sorted CD4+, CD8+, or CD8+CD57+ T cells (not recorded which) from PBMCs. The clonotype was recovered from a human donor with aplastic anemia. The gene calls are TRBV14 and TRBJ1-3, with D perhaps matching TRBD1 (6 bases). CDR3 sequence: CASSPQGLRNTIYF. The CDR3 region has the DNA TGTGCCAGCAGCCCTCAGGGGTTGCGAAACACCATATATTTT.